This T cell receptor (beta chain) was obtained from a study of blood T cells in healthy people across ages. Findings and caveats of the study: Naive T cell percentage showed a strong correlation with the diversity of TCR beta.

Primers used in a second PCR of about 7 to 11 cycles were a sample-barcoded 5' primer and a J-beta primer mix. TCRdb re-called the 5' RACE reads through MiXCR, storing one row per CDR3 protein. The sample shows about a million distinct CDR3 sequences, 35% to 40% of them seen only once. In regard to this clonotype: The antigen is unknown.

V trimming: 0 bases; J trimming: 4 bases; junction bases outside the gene matches: 8. Germline CDR1 and CDR2: LGHNA and YSLEER. The CDR3 loop spans 17 amino acids. Material: blood. The rearrangement uses TRBV4-3 and TRBJ2-2; the match to TRBD1 covers 7 bases. This TCR was sampled from a man between 18 and 35 years old in good health. CDR3 region: CASSQEGQPSGTGELFF. Here the CDR3 DNA reads TGCGCCAGCAGCCAAGAGGGACAGCCGAGCGGCACCGGGGAGCTGTTTTTT.